This record looks at one T cell receptor (beta chain) sequence and its context. What it binds is unknown. These data belong to a study of T cell responses to AZD1222 COVID-19 vaccine. Findings of the study overall: Mapped onto spike, vaccine-associated CD4 TCRs spanned it and were dominant at 160-218 and 743-854. Only after the peak T cell response were repertoires sampled. White British donors predominated, females outnumbered males, and clonal diversity was possibly underestimated.

Pooling covered second doses at about 4 or about 12 weeks. With 3 bases clipped from V and 3 bases from J, the junction kept 12 bases outside the gene matches. The V gene's germline CDR1 is KGHSH and CDR2 LQKENI. The CDR3 extends over 17 amino acids. Sequencing used immunoSEQ multiplex PCR; TCRdb keeps in-frame clones, though not all of them. The table shows around 150,000 clones, with around 90% occurring only once. The sample consisted of peripheral blood, taken 28 days after the second AZD1222 dose. The chain carries TRBV18 and TRBJ2-5; 8 bases agree with TRBD1. The origin of this receptor is an adult who received the AZD1222 COVID-19 vaccine. This CDR3 reads CASSPAQGALGKETQYF. DNA for the CDR3: TGTGCCAGCTCACCCGCTCAGGGGGCTTTAGGGAAAGAGACCCAGTACTTC.